Following are 16 T cell receptor beta chains from one sample sequenced in a study of blood T cell repertoires in COVID-19. Data came from immunoSEQ multiplex PCR; TCRdb stores just in-frame clones and leaves some out. The table lists about 56,000 clones, around 90% of them singletons. Material for sequencing was peripheral blood. The receptors originated from a human donor in a cohort sampled during active COVID-19.

This chain connects TRBV9 to TRBJ2-1, with 11 positions matching TRBD2. With V trimmed by 2 bases and J by 6 bases, 4 bases remained unmatched. Germline CDR1 reads SGDLS; CDR2 reads YYNGEE. The CDR3 spans 15 residues. CDR3 region: CASSVSGGATNEQFF. CDR3 sequence (DNA): TGTGCCAGCAGCGTTAGCGGGGGGGCGACCAATGAGCAGTTCTTC.

This clone was counted a few times. The chain recombines TRBV4-1 with TRBJ1-5; possible D gene TRBD1, 5 bases. This CDR3 is 15 amino acids long. Trimming shortened V by 0 bases and J by 2 bases, and 8 bases separated the two germline ends. CDR1 and CDR2 from the germline V gene are MGHRA and YSYEKL. CDR3 bases: TGCGCCAGCAGCCAAGATCAGGGTCGCAATCAGCCCCAGCATTTT. It translates to CASSQDQGRNQPQHF.

The J gene is TRBJ2-7, the V gene TRBV3-1 (or the pseudogene TRBV3-2), with D possibly matching TRBD2 (6 bases). The V end lost 4 bases, the J end lost 4 bases, and 17 bases lay between the germline ends. The CDR3 covers 15 residues. Germline CDR1 and CDR2: LGHDT and YNNKEL (reference sequence). The CDR3, as DNA: TGTGCCAGCAGCCCCCGACAGACGGGGGAGTACGAGCAGTACTTC. Amino acid sequence: CASSPRQTGEYEQYF.

A few counts support this clone. The chain is built from TRBV3-1 (or the pseudogene TRBV3-2) and TRBJ1-2, with D perhaps TRBD1 (5 bases). The germline gives CDR1 LGHDT, CDR2 YNNKEL (reference sequence). The CDR3 covers 14 residues. V was cut by 0 bases and J by 3 bases, with 8 bases left in between. CDR3 protein: CASSQDWGDYGYTF. The CDR3 nucleotides are TGTGCCAGCAGCCAAGATTGGGGGGACTATGGCTACACCTTC.

V and J are TRBV5-1 and TRBJ2-1; TRBD2 matches 8 bases. Losses at the gene ends were 4 bases for V and 4 bases for J; bases not matched to a gene: 16. This CDR3 is 18 amino acids long. The germline V gene encodes CDR1 SGHRS and CDR2 YFSETQ. The CDR3 loop is CASSPGLSGTSLYNEQFF. The CDR3 bases are TGCGCCAGCAGCCCGGGGCTGTCGGGGACTAGTTTGTACAATGAGCAGTTCTTC.

This chain joins TRBV2 and TRBJ2-7; D ambiguous. Germline V gene data show CDR1 as SNHLY and CDR2 as FYNNEI. Trimming cost V 1 base and J 3 bases, with 4 bases left between them. This CDR3 spans 12 amino acids. The CDR3 sequence: CASSEVGYEQYF. CDR3 DNA: TGTGCCAGCAGTGAAGTCGGCTACGAGCAGTACTTC.

The chain carries TRBV2 and TRBJ1-2; 7 nucleotides line up with TRBD1. CDR1 is SNHLY, CDR2 FYNNEI, per germline. This CDR3 spans 14 amino acids. V was clipped by 5 bases and J by 8 bases; unmatched bases: 11. The CDR3: CASSLTGLGRGYTF. The CDR3 DNA reads TGTGCCAGCAGTTTGACAGGGTTAGGTAGGGGCTACACCTTC.

The gene calls are TRBV30 and TRBJ2-3; the D is unclear. Germline values: CDR1 GTSNPN, CDR2 SVGIG (reference sequence). The germline V and J ends were trimmed by 6 bases and 4 bases, with 8 bases remaining between them. The CDR3 consists of 11 residues. CDR3 protein: CACTHADTQYF. The CDR3 DNA sequence: TGTGCCTGCACTCATGCAGATACGCAGTATTTT.

The rearrangement joins TRBV6-1 to TRBJ2-1; a weak D match, TRBD2 (6 bases). V dropped 0 bases and J dropped 4 bases, with 19 bases sitting between them. The CDR3 length is 18 residues. Germline assignment: CDR1 MNHNS and CDR2 SASEGT. CDR3 amino acids: CASSEALGGTGRYNEQFF. CDR3 nucleotides: TGTGCCAGCAGTGAAGCATTAGGAGGGACTGGCAGATACAATGAGCAGTTCTTC.

This chain links TRBV19 with TRBJ2-2; 7 nucleotides match TRBD1. V shed 5 bases and J 6 bases; nucleotides not matched to a gene: 6. Germline CDR1 reads LNHDA; CDR2 reads SQIVND (reference sequence). This CDR3 is built from 14 residues. CDR3 DNA sequence: TGTGCCAGTAGTTCCAGGGGGACGGCCGGGGAGCTGTTTTTT. Amino acids: CASSSRGTAGELFF.

The chain employs TRBV4-2 and TRBJ2-1; D remains ambiguous. Trimming cost V 0 bases and J 1 base, with 7 bases left between them. The CDR3 is 15 residues long. Looked up from germline, CDR1 is LGHNA and CDR2 is YNFKEQ. In DNA form, the CDR3 reads TGTGCCAGCAGCCAAGATAAGGAGTCCTACAATGAGCAGTTCTTC. Its translation is CASSQDKESYNEQFF.

The chain carries TRBV6-5 and TRBJ2-7; 14 nucleotides match TRBD2. With 5 bases clipped from V and 3 bases from J, the junction kept 3 bases outside the gene matches. This CDR3 has 15 amino acids. In germline, CDR1 is MNHEY, CDR2 SVGAGI. This CDR3 reads CASSTGLAGGYEQYF. CDR3 coding DNA: TGTGCCAGCAGTACCGGACTAGCGGGGGGCTACGAGCAGTACTTC.

The V gene is TRBV5-4, the J gene TRBJ2-2; D not certain. Germline V gene sequence: CDR1 SGHNT, CDR2 YYREEE (reference sequence). The CDR3 covers 14 residues. V lost 1 base to trimming and J lost 1 base, with 5 bases between them. The CDR3: CASSLYRNTGELFF. The CDR3 region has the DNA TGTGCCAGCAGCTTGTACAGGAACACCGGGGAGCTGTTTTTT.

The CDR3 DNA reads as TGTGCCAGCAGTTCCCGAAGACTAGCGGGGGGATTAGAGACCCAGTACTTC. Amino acids: CASSSRRLAGGLETQYF. The J gene is TRBJ2-5, the V gene TRBV6-2 or TRBV6-3, with 13 nucleotides matching TRBD2. Germline CDR1 and CDR2: MNHEY and SVGEGT. The CDR3 runs 17 residues. J was trimmed by 4 bases and V by 4 bases; bases with no gene match: 9.

This clone has a handful of counts. The genes are TRBV4-2 and TRBJ2-7; D is undetermined. Per germline, CDR1 LGHNA and CDR2 YNFKEQ. Trimming left V 0 bases short and J 3 bases short, with 12 bases between. The CDR3 extends over 15 amino acids. This CDR3 reads CASSQDFATLYEQYF. The CDR3 DNA is TGTGCCAGCAGCCAAGATTTTGCCACTCTCTACGAGCAGTACTTC.

The table lists this clone with a few counts. The chain employs TRBV4-1 and TRBJ2-7, with D perhaps matching TRBD2 (6 bases). The CDR3 is made up of 15 amino acids. Between the trimmed V and J ends, which lost 1 base and 3 bases, there was a span of 13 bases. Germline V gene lookup returns CDR1 MGHRA and CDR2 YSYEKL. This chain's CDR3 is CASSQGGTPHYEQYF. The CDR3 nucleotides read TGCGCCAGCAGCCAAGGCGGGACGCCTCACTACGAGCAGTACTTC.